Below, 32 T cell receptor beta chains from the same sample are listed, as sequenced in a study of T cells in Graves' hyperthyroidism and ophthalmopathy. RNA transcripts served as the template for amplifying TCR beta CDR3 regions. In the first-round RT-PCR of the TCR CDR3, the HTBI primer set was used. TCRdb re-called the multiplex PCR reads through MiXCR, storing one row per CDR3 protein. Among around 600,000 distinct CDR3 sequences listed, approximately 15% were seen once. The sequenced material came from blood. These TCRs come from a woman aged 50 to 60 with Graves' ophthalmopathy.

The chain's CDR3 is CASSYRDREGETQYF. The CDR3 DNA is TGTGCCAGCAGTTATAGGGACAGGGAGGGAGAGACCCAGTACTTC. This chain links TRBV6-2 or TRBV6-3 with TRBJ2-5, with TRBD1 matching over 9 bases. There are 15 residues in the CDR3. CDR1 is MNHEY, CDR2 SVGEGT, per germline. V lost 3 bases, J lost 4 bases, and 6 bases stayed unmatched.

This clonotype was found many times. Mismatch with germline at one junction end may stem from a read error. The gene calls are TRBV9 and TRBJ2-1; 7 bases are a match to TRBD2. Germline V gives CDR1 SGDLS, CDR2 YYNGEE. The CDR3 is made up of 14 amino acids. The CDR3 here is CASSVAGSYNEQFF. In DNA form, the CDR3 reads TGTGCCAGCAGTGTAGCGGGCTCCTACAATGAGCAGTTCTTC.

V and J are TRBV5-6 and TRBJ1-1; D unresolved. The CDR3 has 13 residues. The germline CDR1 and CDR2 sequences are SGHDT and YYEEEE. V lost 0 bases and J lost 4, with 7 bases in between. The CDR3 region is CASSLVVSTEAFF. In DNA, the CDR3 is TGTGCCAGCAGCTTGGTGGTCAGCACTGAAGCTTTCTTT.

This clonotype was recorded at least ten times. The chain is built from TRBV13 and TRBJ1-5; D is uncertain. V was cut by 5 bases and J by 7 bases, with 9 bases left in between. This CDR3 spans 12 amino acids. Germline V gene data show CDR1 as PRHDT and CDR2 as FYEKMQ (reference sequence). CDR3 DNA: TGTGCCAGCAGCCGAGGAGACCAGCCCCAGCATTTT. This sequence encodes CASSRGDQPQHF.

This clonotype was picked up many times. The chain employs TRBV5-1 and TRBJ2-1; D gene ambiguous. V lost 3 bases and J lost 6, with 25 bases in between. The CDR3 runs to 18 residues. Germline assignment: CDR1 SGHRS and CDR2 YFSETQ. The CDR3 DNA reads TGCGCCAGCAGCTCGACCAGTCAGAGAGCCCCTTCAATCAATGAGCAGTTCTTC. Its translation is CASSSTSQRAPSINEQFF.

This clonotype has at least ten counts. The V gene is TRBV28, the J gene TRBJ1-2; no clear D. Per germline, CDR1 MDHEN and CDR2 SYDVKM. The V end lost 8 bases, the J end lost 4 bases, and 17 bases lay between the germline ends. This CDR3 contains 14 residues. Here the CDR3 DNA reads TGTGCCAGCCTCTCCCCGCAGGACCTCTATGGCTACACCTTC. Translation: CASLSPQDLYGYTF.

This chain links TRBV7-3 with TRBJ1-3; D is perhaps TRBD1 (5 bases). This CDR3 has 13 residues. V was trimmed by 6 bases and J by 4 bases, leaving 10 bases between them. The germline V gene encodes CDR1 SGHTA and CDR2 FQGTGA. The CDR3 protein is CASSRDPGNTIYF. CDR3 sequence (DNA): TGTGCCAGCAGTCGGGACCCAGGAAACACCATATATTTT.

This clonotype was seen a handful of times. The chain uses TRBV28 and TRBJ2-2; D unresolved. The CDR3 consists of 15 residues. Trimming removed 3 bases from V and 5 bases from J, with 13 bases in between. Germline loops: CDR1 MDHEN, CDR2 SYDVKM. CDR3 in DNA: TGTGCCAGCAGTTTCGAGACAAGATCGACCGGGGAGCTGTTTTTT. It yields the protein CASSFETRSTGELFF.

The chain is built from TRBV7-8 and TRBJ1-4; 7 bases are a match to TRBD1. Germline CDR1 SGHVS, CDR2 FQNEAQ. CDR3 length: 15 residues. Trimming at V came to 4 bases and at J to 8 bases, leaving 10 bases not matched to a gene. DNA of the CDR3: TGTGCCAGCAGCTACCAGACCGGGACAGTCGAAAAACTGTTTTTT. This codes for CASSYQTGTVEKLFF.

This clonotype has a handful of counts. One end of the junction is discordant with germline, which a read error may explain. CDR3 in DNA: TGTGCCAGCAGCTTAGTCCAGGGCCTGAACACTGAATCTTTCTTT. Encoded protein: CASSLVQGLNTESFF. The V and J genes are TRBV7-9 and TRBJ1-1, with a possible D match to TRBD1 (5 bases). Germline CDR1 is SEHNR and CDR2 is FQNEAQ (reference sequence). This CDR3 comprises 15 residues.

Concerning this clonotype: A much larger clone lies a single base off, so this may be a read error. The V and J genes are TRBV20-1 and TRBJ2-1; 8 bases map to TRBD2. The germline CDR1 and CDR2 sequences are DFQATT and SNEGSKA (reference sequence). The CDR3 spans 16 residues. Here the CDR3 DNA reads TGCGGTGCCCGGGGGGGCGGGGCGGGGATCTACAATGAGCAGTTCTTC. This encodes CGARGGGAGIYNEQFF.

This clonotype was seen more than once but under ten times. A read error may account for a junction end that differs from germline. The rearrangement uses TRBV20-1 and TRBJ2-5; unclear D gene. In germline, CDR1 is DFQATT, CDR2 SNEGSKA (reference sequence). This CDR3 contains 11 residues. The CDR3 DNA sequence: TGCAGTGCTAGACAAGAAGAGGCCCAGTACTTC. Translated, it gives CSARQEEAQYF.

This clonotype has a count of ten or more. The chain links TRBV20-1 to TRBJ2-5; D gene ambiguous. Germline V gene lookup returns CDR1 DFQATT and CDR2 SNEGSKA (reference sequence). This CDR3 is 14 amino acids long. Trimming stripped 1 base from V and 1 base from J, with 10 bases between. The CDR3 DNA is TGCAGTGCTAGAGTGGTGGGTCCCCAAGAGACCCAGTACTTC. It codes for CSARVVGPQETQYF.

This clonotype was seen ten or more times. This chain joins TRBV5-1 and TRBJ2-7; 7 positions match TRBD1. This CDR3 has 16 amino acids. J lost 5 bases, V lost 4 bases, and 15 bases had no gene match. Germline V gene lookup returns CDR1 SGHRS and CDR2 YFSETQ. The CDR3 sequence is CASSRNDREGTHEQYF. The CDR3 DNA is TGCGCCAGCAGCAGGAACGACAGGGAAGGAACCCACGAGCAGTACTTC.

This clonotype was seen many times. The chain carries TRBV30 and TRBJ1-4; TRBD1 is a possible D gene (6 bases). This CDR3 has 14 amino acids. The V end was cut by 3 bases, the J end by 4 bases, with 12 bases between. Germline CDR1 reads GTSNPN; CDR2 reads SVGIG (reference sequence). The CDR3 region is CAWRGGQNNEKLFF. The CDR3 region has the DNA TGTGCCTGGAGGGGAGGACAGAATAATGAAAAACTGTTTTTT.

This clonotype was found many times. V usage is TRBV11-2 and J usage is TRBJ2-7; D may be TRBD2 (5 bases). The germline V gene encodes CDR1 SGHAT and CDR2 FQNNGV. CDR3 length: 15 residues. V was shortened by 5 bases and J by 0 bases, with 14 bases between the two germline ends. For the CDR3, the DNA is TGTGCCAGCAGCCCCGATACTAGGTTCTCCTACGAGCAGTACTTC. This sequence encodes CASSPDTRFSYEQYF.

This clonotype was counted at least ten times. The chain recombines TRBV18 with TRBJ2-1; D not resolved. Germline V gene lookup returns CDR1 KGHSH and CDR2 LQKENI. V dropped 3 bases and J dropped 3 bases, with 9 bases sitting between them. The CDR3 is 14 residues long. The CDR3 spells CASSPIGSYNEQFF. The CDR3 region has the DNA TGTGCCAGCTCACCTATAGGCAGCTACAATGAGCAGTTCTTC.

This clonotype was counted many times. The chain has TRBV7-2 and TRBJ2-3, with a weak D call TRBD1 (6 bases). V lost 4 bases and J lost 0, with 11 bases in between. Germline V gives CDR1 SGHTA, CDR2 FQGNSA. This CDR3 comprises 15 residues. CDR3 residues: CASSSGTLSTDTQYF. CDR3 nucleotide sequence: TGTGCCAGCAGCTCAGGGACACTTAGCACAGATACGCAGTATTTT.

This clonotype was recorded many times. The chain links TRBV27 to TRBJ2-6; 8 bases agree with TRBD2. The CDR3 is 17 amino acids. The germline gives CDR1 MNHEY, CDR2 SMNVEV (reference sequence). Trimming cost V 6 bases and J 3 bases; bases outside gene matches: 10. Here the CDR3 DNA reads TGTGCCAGCAGGCCTCGGCGGGGGGCAGGTGGGGCCAACGTCCTGACTTTC. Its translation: CASRPRRGAGGANVLTF.

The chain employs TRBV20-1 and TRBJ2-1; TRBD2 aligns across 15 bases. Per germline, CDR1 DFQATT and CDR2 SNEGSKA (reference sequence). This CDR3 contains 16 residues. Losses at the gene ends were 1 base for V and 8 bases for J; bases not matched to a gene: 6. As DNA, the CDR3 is TGCAGTGCTAGAGGCCCGGGACTAGCGGGAGGTGATGAGCAGTTCTTC. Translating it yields CSARGPGLAGGDEQFF.

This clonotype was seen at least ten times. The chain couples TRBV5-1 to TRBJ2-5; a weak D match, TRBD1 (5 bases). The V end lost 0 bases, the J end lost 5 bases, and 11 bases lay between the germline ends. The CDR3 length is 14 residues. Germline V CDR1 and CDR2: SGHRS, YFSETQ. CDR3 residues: CASSLGQTVETQYF. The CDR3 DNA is TGCGCCAGCAGCTTGGGACAGACGGTGGAGACCCAGTACTTC.

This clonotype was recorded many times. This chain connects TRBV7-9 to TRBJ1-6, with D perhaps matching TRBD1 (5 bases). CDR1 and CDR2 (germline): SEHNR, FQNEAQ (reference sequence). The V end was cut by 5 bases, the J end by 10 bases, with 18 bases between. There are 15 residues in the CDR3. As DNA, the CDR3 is TGTGCCAGCAGCGCAAGGGGACCCCCTGGCTCACCCCTCCACTTT. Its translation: CASSARGPPGSPLHF.

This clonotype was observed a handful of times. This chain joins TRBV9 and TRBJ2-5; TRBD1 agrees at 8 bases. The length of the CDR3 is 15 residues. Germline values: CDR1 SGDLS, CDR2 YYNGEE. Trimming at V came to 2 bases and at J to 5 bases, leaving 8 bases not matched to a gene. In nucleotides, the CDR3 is TGTGCCAGCAGCGTGAGGACAGGGTCATTCGAGACCCAGTACTTC. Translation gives CASSVRTGSFETQYF.

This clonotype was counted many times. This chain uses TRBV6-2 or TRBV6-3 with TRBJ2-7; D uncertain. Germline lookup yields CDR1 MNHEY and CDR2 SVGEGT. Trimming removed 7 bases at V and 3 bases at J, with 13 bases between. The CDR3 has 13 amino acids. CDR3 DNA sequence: TGTGCCAGCAACCCAGACTTGAACTACGAGCAGTACTTC. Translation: CASNPDLNYEQYF.

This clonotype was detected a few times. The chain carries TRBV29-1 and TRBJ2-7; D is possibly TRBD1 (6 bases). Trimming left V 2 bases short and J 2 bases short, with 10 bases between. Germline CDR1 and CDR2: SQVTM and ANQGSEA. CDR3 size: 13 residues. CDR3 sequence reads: CSVESDSPYEQYF. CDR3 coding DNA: TGCAGCGTTGAATCGGACAGCCCCTACGAGCAGTACTTC.

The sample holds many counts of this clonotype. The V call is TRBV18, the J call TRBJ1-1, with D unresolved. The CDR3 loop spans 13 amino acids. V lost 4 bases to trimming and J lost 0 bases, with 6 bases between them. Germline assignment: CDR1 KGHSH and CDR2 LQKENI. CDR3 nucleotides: TGTGCCAGCTCACACAGCTTGAACACTGAAGCTTTCTTT. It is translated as CASSHSLNTEAFF. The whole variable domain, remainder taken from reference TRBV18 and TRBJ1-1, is NAGVMQNPRHLVRRRGQEARLRCSPMKGHSHVYWYRQLPEEGLKFMVYLQKENIIDESGMPKERFSAEFPKEGPSILRIQQVVRGDSAAYFCASSHSLNTEAFFGQGTRLTVV.

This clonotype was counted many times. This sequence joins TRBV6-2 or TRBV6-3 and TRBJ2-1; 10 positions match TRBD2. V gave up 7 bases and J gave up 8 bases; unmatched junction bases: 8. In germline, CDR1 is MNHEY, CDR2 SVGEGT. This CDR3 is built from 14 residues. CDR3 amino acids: CASILTSGLHEQFF. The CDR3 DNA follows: TGTGCCAGCATCTTGACTAGCGGGCTTCATGAGCAGTTCTTC.

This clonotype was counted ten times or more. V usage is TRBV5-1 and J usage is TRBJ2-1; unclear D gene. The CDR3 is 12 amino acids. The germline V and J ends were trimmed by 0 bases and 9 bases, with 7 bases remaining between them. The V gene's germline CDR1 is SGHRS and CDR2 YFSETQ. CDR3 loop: CASSLARAEQFF. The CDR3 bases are TGCGCCAGCAGCTTGGCTAGGGCTGAGCAGTTCTTC. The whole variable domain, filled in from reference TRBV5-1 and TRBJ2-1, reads KAGVTQTPRYLIKTRGQQVTLSCSPISGHRSVSWYQQTPGQGLQFLFEYFSETQRNKGNFPGRFSGRQFSNSRSEMNVSTLELGDSALYLCASSLARAEQFFGPGTRLTVL.

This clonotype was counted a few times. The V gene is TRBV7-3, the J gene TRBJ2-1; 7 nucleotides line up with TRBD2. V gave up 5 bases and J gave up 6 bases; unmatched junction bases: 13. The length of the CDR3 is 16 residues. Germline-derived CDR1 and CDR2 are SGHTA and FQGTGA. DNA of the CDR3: TGTGCCAGCAGCCTCAAAAGGACTAGTTTGATCAATGAGCAGTTCTTC. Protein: CASSLKRTSLINEQFF.

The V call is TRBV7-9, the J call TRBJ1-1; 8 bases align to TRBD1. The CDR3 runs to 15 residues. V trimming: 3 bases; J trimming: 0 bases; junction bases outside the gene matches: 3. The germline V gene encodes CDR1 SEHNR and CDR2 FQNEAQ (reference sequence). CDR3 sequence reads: CASSFGQGLNTEAFF. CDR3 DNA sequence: TGTGCCAGCAGCTTCGGACAGGGTTTGAACACTGAAGCTTTCTTT.

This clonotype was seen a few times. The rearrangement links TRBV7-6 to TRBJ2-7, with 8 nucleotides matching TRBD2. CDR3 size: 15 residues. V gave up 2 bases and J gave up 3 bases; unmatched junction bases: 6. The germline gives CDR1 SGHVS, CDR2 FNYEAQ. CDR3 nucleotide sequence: TGTGCCAGCAGCTTAACTAGCGGCCCAGACTACGAGCAGTACTTC. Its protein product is CASSLTSGPDYEQYF. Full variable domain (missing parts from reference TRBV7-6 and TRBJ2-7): GAGVSQSPRYKVTKRGQDVALRCDPISGHVSLYWYRQALGQGPEFLTYFNYEAQQDKSGLPNDRFSAERPEGSISTLTIQRTEQRDSAMYRCASSLTSGPDYEQYFGPGTRLTVT.

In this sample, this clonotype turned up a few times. The CDR3 DNA is TGTGCCAGCAGTGAAGCACTAGACAGGGGCAATCAGCCCCAGCATTTT. Its translation: CASSEALDRGNQPQHF. This sequence joins TRBV2 and TRBJ1-5; 7 bases fit TRBD1. Germline V gene data show CDR1 as SNHLY and CDR2 as FYNNEI. The CDR3 is 16 amino acids. Unmatched junction bases numbered 4, after V lost 0 bases and J lost 2 bases.